This T cell receptor beta chain was found in a study of cytomegalovirus exposure and HLA in healthy donors. 13 Jbeta primers and 60 Vbeta primers were used for the PCR. TCRdb's table, derived via immunoSEQ multiplex PCR, lists solely in-frame clones and lacks some. The table shows about 150,000 clones, with roughly 88% occurring only once. This CDR3 spans 15 amino acids. J lost 6 bases, V lost 5 bases, and 11 bases had no gene match. The germline V gene encodes CDR1 SGDLS and CDR2 YYNGEE. The clonotype comes from a man between 50 and 59 years old in good health and CMV-seropositive. The chain uses TRBV9 and TRBJ1-2; 9 bases agree with TRBD1. The sequenced material came from PBMCs. This chain's CDR3 is CASRKIGQGINGYTF. In nucleotides, the CDR3 is TGTGCCAGCAGGAAAATCGGACAGGGGATAAATGGCTACACCTTC.